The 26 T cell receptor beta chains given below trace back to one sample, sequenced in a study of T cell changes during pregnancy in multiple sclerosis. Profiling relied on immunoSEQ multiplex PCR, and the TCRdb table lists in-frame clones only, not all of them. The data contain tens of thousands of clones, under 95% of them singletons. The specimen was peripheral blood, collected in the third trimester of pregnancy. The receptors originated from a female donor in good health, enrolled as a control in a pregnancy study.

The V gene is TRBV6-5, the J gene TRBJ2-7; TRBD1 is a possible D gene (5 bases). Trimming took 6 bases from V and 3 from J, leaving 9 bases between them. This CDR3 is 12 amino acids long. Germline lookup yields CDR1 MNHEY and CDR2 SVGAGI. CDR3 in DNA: TGTGCCAGCAGCCCAGGGTTCTACGAGCAGTACTTC. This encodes CASSPGFYEQYF.

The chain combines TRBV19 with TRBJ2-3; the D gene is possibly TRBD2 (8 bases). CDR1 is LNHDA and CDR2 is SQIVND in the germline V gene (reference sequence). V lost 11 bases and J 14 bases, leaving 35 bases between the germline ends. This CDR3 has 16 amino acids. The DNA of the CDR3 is TGTGCCTCCCGCGCCCGGGGGGGTCCAAACCAGGGGGGCCCGTATTTT. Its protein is CASRARGGPNQGGPYF.

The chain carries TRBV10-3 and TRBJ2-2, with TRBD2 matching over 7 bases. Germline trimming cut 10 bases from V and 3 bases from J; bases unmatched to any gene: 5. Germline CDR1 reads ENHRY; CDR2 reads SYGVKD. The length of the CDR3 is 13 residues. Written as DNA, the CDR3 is TGTGCCACCGCTGGGGGGGACACCGGGGAGCTGTTTTTT. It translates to CATAGGDTGELFF.

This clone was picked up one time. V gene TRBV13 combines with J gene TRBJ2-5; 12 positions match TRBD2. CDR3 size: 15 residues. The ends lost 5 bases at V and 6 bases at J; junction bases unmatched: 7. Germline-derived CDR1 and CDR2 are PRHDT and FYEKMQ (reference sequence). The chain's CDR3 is CASSEIGLAGKTQYF. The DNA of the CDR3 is TGTGCCAGCAGCGAAATTGGACTAGCGGGGAAGACCCAGTACTTC.

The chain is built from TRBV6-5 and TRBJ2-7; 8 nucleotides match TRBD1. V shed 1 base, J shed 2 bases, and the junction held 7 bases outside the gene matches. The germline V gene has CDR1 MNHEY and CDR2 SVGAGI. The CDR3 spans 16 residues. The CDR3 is CASSYWGQDVPYEQYF. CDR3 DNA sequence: TGTGCCAGCAGTTACTGGGGACAGGACGTCCCCTACGAGCAGTACTTC.

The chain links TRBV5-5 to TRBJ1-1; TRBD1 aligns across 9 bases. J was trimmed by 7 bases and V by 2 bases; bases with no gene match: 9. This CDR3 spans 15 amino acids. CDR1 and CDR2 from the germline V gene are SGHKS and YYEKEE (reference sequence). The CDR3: CASSFLQGAYSEAFF. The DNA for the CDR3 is TGTGCCAGCAGCTTCCTACAGGGGGCATACAGTGAAGCTTTCTTT.

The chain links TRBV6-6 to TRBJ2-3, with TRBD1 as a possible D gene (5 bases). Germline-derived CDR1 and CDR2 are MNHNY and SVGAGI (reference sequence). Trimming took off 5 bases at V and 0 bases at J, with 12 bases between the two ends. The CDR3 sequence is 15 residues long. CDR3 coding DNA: TGTGCCAGCAGTCTACAGGTCTCTAGCACAGATACGCAGTATTTT. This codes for CASSLQVSSTDTQYF.

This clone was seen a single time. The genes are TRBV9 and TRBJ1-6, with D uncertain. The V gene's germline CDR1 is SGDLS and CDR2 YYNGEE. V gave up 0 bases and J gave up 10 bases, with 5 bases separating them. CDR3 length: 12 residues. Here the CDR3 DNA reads TGTGCCAGCAGCGTAGGAGTCTCACCCCTCCACTTT. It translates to CASSVGVSPLHF.

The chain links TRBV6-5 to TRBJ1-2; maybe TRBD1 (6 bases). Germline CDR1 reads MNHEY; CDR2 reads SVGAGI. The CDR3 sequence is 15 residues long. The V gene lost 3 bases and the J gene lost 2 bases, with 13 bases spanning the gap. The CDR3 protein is CASSYGATGNYGYTF. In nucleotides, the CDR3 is TGTGCCAGCAGTTATGGGGCCACAGGGAACTATGGCTACACCTTC.

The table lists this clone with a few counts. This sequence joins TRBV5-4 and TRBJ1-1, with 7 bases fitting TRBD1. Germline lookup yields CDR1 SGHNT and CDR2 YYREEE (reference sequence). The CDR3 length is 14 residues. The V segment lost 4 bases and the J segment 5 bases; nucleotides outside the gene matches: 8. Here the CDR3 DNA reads TGTGCCAGCAGCCGACAGGGAGAATGGACTGAAGCTTTCTTT. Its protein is CASSRQGEWTEAFF. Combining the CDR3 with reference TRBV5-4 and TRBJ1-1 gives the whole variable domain ETGVTQSPTHLIKTRGQQVTLRCSSQSGHNTVSWYQQALGQGPQFIFQYYREEENGRGNFPPRFSGLQFPNYSSELNVNALELDDSALYLCASSRQGEWTEAFFGQGTRLTVV.

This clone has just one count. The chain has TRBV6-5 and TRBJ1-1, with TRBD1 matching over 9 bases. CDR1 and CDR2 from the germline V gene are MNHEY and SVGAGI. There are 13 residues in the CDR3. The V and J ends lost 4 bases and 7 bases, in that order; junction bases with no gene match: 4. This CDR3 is CASSSQGAGEAFF. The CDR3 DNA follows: TGTGCCAGCAGTTCACAGGGGGCGGGTGAAGCTTTCTTT.

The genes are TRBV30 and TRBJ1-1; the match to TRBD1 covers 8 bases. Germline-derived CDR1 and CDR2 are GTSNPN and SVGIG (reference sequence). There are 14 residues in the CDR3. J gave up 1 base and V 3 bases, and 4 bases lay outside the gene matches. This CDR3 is CAWSYGQGNTEAFF. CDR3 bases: TGTGCCTGGAGCTATGGACAGGGGAACACTGAAGCTTTCTTT.

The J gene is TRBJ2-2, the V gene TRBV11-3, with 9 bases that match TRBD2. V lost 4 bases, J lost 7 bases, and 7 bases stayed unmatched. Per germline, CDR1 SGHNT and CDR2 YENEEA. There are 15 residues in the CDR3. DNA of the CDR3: TGTGCCAGCAGCTCGGGACTAGCCGGTGGCGGGGAGCTGTTTTTT. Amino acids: CASSSGLAGGGELFF.

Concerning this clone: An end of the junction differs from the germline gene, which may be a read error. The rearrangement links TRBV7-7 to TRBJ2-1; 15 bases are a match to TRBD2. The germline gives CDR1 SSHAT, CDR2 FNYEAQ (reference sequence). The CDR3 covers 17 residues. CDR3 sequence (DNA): TGTGCTAGCAGCCCCCGGACTAGCGGGAGGGCTTGCAATGAGCAGTTCTTC. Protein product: CASSPRTSGRACNEQFF.

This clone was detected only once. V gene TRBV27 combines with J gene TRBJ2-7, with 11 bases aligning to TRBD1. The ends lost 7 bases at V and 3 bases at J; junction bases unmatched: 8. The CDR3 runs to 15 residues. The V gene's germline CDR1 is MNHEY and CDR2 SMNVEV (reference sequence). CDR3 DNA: TGTGCCAGCACCGTGTTGGGGACAGGGGGCTACGAGCAGTACTTC. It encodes CASTVLGTGGYEQYF.

CDR3 in amino acids: CASTPTEGIYGYTF. DNA for the CDR3: TGTGCCAGCACCCCCACGGAGGGCATCTATGGCTACACCTTC. This chain connects TRBV9 to TRBJ1-2, with D uncertain. V was pared by 6 bases and J by 4 bases, with 16 bases between. The V gene's germline CDR1 is SGDLS and CDR2 YYNGEE. CDR3 length: 14 residues.

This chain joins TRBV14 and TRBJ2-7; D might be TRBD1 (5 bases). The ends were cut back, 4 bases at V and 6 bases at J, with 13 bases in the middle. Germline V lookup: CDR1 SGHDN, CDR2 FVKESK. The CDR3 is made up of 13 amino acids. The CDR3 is CASSLTPGREQYF. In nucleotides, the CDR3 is TGTGCCAGCAGCCTGACCCCAGGGCGCGAGCAGTACTTC.

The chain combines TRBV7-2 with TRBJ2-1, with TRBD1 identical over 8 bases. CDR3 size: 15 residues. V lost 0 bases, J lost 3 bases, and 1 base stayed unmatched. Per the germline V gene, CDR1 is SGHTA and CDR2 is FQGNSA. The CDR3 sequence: CASSLARGLYNEQFF. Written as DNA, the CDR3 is TGTGCCAGCAGCTTAGCCAGGGGGCTCTACAATGAGCAGTTCTTC.

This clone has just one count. CDR3 sequence (DNA): TGTGCCAGCAGCCCCACCCCGGGACAGAGGGCACCCCTCCACTTT. Translating it yields CASSPTPGQRAPLHF. V and J are TRBV5-6 and TRBJ1-6, with 7 nucleotides matching TRBD1. V dropped 4 bases and J dropped 11; count of bases not matched to a gene: 12. This CDR3 is 15 amino acids long. Germline V gene lookup returns CDR1 SGHDT and CDR2 YYEEEE.

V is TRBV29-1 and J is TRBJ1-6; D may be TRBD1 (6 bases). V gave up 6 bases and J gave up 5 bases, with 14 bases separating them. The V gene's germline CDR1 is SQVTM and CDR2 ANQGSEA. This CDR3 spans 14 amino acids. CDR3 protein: CSVKQGDHNSPLHF. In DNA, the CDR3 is TGCAGCGTCAAACAGGGCGACCATAATTCACCCCTCCACTTT. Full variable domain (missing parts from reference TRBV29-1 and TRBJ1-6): SAVISQKPSRDICQRGTSLTIQCQVDSQVTMMFWYRQQPGQSLTLIATANQGSEATYESGFVIDKFPISRPNLTFSTLTVSNMSPEDSSIYLCSVKQGDHNSPLHFGNGTRLTVT.

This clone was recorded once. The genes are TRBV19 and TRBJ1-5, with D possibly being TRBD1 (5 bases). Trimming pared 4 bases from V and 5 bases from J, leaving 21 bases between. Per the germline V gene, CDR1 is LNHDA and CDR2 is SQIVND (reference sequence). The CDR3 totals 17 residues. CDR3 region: CASSTLGRGREDQPQHF. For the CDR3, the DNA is TGTGCCAGTAGTACCCTTGGCCGGGGCAGGGAGGATCAGCCCCAGCATTTT.

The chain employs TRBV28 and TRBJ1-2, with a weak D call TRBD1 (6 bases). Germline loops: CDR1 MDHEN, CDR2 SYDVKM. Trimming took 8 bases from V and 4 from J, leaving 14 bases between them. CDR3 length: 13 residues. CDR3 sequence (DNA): TGTGCCAGCCTCTGGGGGCAGGGCTATGGCTACACCTTC. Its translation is CASLWGQGYGYTF.

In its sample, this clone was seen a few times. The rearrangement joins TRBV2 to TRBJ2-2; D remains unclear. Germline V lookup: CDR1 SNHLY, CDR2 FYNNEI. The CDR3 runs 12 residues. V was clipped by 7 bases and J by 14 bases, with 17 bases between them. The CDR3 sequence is CASTDSARFLFF. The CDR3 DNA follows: TGTGCCAGCACCGATTCCGCCAGGTTTCTGTTTTTT.

This chain's CDR3 is CASSADTEDTQYF. CDR3 nucleotides: TGTGCCAGCAGCGCGGACACAGAAGATACGCAGTATTTT. The chain employs TRBV5-6 and TRBJ2-3; tentative D call: TRBD1 (5 bases). Trimming left V 4 bases short and J 5 bases short, with 11 bases between. Germline V gene lookup returns CDR1 SGHDT and CDR2 YYEEEE. This CDR3 is 13 amino acids long. Supplemented by reference TRBV5-6 and TRBJ2-3, the full variable domain reads DAGVTQSPTHLIKTRGQQVTLRCSPKSGHDTVSWYQQALGQGPQFIFQYYEEEERQRGNFPDRFSGHQFPNYSSELNVNALLLGDSALYLCASSADTEDTQYFGPGTRLTVL.

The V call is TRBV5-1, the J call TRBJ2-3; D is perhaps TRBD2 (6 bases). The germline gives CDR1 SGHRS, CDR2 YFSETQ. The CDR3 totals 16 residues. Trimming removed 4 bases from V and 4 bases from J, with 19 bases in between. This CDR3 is CASSRMEGEEADTQYF. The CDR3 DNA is TGCGCCAGCAGCCGTATGGAAGGGGAGGAGGCAGATACGCAGTATTTT. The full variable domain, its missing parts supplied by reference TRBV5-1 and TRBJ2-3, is KAGVTQTPRYLIKTRGQQVTLSCSPISGHRSVSWYQQTPGQGLQFLFEYFSETQRNKGNFPGRFSGRQFSNSRSEMNVSTLELGDSALYLCASSRMEGEEADTQYFGPGTRLTVL.

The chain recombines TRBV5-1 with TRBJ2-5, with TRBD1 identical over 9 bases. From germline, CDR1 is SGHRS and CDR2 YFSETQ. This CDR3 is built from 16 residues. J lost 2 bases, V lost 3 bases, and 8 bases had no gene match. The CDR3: CASSSTGGSVQETQYF. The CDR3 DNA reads TGCGCCAGCAGCTCGACAGGGGGAAGTGTACAAGAGACCCAGTACTTC. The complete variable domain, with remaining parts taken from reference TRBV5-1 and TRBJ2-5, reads KAGVTQTPRYLIKTRGQQVTLSCSPISGHRSVSWYQQTPGQGLQFLFEYFSETQRNKGNFPGRFSGRQFSNSRSEMNVSTLELGDSALYLCASSSTGGSVQETQYFGPGTRLLVL.